Listed below are T cell receptor beta chains from one sample, sequenced in a study of blood T cell repertoires in COVID-19. The data were produced by immunoSEQ multiplex PCR, yet TCRdb's version contains in-frame clones alone and is incomplete. The sample has around 84,000 clones; around 90% are singletons. The sequenced material came from peripheral blood. The receptors stem from a man aged 50 to 60 with active COVID-19. Both conserved end residues are part of each CDR3.

j_call,v_call,cdr3_aa
TRBJ1-5,TRBV28,CASSPTGESNQPQHF
TRBJ1-2,TRBV29-1,CSVDQGYTF
TRBJ1-2,TRBV25-1,CASSEFGGRSGYTF
TRBJ2-7,TRBV2,CASRDLRGYEQYF
TRBJ1-1,TRBV11-2,CASSSFFQGTNWNTEAFF
TRBJ2-1,TRBV28,CASSSPTGGAPGEQFF
TRBJ2-3,TRBV9,CASSEQTSGSWDTQYF
TRBJ1-1,TRBV28,CASSINRGRDTEAFF
TRBJ1-1,TRBV6-1,CASSEVRGDTEAFF
TRBJ2-7,TRBV4-3,CASSQDVPGQDYLYEQYF
TRBJ1-6,TRBV6-5,CASSYLQGSSPLHF
TRBJ2-4,TRBV11-3,CASSQARGLAKNIQYF
TRBJ2-4,TRBV28,CASSRGQSKNIQYF
TRBJ2-7,TRBV5-8,CASSLAGTEDYEQYF
TRBJ2-1,TRBV6-5,CASSYSSARSNEQFF
TRBJ2-7,TRBV28,CASSFGVFSNEQYF
TRBJ1-4,TRBV19,CASKPWGDHLGKLFF
TRBJ1-1,TRBV5-1,CASSSGTGGNTEAFF
TRBJ2-7,TRBV5-1,CASSLDSPPYEQYF
TRBJ2-1,TRBV5-1,CASSLGTASTYNEQFF
TRBJ1-2,TRBV19,CASSLTGQINYGYTF
TRBJ1-5,TRBV4-1,CASSQDLSAGDQPQHF
TRBJ2-1,TRBV7-2,CASRRAGSYNEQFF
TRBJ2-2,TRBV5-1,CASKDRVNTGELFF
TRBJ2-5,TRBV7-2,CASSLRDMRQETQYF
TRBJ1-1,TRBV2,CASRAGGTGAFF
TRBJ2-1,TRBV5-4,CASSPGTSGGNEQFF
TRBJ2-7,TRBV5-1,CASSSRQDYEQYF
TRBJ2-1,TRBV6-5,CASARSSAGYNEQFF
TRBJ1-2,TRBV12-3/TRBV12-4,CASMQGIGGYTF
TRBJ2-1,TRBV2,CASRTSGSVGQFF
TRBJ1-2,TRBV3-1/TRBV3-2,CASSRDVGQGGSGYTF
TRBJ2-7,TRBV27,CASSFHVPDRGAEQYF
TRBJ1-5,TRBV6-5,CASRRDRTIYQPQHF